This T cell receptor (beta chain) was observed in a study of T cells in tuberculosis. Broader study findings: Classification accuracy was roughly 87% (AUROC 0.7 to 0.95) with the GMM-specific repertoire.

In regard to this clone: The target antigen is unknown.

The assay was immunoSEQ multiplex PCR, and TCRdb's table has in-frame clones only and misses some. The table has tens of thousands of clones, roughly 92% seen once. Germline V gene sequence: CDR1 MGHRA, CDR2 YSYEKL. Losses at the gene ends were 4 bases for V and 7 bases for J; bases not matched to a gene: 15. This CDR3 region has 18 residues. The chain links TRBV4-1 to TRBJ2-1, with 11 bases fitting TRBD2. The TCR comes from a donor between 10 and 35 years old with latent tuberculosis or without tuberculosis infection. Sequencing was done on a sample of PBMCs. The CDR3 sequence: CASSPLEGLAGGQNEQFF. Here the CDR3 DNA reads TGCGCCAGCAGCCCCCTAGAGGGGCTAGCGGGAGGTCAAAATGAGCAGTTCTTC.